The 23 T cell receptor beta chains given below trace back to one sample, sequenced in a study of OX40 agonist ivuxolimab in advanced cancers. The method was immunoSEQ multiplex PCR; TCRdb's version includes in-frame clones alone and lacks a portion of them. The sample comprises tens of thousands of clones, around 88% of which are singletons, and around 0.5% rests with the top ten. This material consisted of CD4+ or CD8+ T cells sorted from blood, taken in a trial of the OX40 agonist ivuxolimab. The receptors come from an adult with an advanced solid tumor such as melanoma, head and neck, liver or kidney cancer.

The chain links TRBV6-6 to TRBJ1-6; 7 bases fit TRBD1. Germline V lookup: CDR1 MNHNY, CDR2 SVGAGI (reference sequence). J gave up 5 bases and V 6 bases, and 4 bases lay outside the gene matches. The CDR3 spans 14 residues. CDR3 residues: CASSSGTDNSPLHF. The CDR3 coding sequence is TGTGCCAGCAGCTCCGGGACAGATAATTCACCCCTCCACTTT.

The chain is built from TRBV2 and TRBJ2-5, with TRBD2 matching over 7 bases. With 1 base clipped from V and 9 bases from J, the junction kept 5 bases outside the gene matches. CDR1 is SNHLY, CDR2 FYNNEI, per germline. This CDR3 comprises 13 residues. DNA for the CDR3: TGTGCCAGCAGTGAAGTTGAGCGGGAAGCCCAGTACTTC. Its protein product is CASSEVEREAQYF.

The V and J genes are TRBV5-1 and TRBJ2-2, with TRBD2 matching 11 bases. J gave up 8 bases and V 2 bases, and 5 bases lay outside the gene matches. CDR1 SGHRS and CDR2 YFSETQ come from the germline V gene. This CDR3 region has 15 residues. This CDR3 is CASSFLAGGPGELFF. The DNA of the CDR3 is TGCGCCAGCAGCTTTTTAGCGGGGGGGCCAGGGGAGCTGTTTTTT.

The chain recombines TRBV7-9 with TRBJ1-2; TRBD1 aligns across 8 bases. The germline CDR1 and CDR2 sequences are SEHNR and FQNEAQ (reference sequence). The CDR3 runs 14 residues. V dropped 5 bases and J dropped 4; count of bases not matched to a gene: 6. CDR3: CASSLMGQAYGYTF. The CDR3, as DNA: TGTGCCAGCAGCCTAATGGGACAGGCCTATGGCTACACCTTC.

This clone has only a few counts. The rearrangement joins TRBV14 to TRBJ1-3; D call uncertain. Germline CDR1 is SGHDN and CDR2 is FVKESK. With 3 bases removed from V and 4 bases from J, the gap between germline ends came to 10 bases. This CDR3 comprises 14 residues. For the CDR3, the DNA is TGTGCCAGCAGCCACCCCGGCCGGGGAAACACCATATATTTT. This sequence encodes CASSHPGRGNTIYF.

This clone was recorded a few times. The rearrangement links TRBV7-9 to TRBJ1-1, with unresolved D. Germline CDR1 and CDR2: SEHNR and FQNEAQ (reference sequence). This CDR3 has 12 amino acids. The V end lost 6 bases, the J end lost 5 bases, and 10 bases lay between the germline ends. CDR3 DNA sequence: TGTGCCAGCAGTATGGAGTGGACTGAAGCTTTCTTT. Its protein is CASSMEWTEAFF.

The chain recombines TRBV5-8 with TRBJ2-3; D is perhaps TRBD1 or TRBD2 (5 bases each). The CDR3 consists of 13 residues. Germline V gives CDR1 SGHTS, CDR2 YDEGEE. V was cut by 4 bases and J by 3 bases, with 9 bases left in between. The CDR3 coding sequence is TGTGCCAGCAGCCGGGGCCCGACAGATACGCAGTATTTT. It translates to CASSRGPTDTQYF. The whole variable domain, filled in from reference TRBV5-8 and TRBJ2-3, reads EAGVTQSPTHLIKTRGQQATLRCSPISGHTSVYWYQQALGLGLQFLLWYDEGEERNRGNFPPRFSGRQFPNYSSELNVNALELEDSALYLCASSRGPTDTQYFGPGTRLTVL.

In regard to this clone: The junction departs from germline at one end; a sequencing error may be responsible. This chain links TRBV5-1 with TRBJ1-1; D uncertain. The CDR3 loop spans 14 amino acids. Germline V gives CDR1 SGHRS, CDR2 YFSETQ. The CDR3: CASSTGPANSEAFF. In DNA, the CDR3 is TGCGCCAGCAGCACCGGGCCCGCGAACTCTGAAGCTTTCTTT.

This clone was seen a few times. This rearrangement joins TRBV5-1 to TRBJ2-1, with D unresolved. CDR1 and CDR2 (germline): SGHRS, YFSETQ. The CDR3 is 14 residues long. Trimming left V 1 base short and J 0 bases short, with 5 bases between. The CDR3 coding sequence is TGCGCCAGCAGCTTGTGGAGCTCCTACAATGAGCAGTTCTTC. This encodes CASSLWSSYNEQFF.

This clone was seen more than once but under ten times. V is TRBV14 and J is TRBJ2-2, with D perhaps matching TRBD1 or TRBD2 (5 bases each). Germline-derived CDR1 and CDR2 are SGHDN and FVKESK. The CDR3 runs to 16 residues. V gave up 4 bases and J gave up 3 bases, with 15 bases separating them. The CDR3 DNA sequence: TGTGCCAGCAGCCCGCCGGGGCAGGATTACACCGGGGAGCTGTTTTTT. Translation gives CASSPPGQDYTGELFF. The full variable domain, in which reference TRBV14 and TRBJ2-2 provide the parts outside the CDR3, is EAGVTQFPSHSVIEKGQTVTLRCDPISGHDNLYWYRRVMGKEIKFLLHFVKESKQDESGMPNNRFLAERTGGTYSTLKVQPAELEDSGVYFCASSPPGQDYTGELFFGEGSRLTVL.

The CDR3 DNA reads as TGTGCCAGTAGTATAGGAAACAGTCCGGAGTCACCCCTCCACTTT. It is translated as CASSIGNSPESPLHF. The genes are TRBV19 and TRBJ1-6; D is undetermined. Germline-derived CDR1 and CDR2 are LNHDA and SQIVND (reference sequence). This CDR3 has 15 amino acids. The V end was cut by 1 base, the J end by 10 bases, with 14 bases between. Variable domain in full (rest from reference TRBV19 and TRBJ1-6): DGGITQSPKYLFRKEGQNVTLSCEQNLNHDAMYWYRQDPGQGLRLIYYSQIVNDFQKGDIAEGYSVSREKKESFPLTVTSAQKNPTAFYLCASSIGNSPESPLHFGNGTRLTVT.

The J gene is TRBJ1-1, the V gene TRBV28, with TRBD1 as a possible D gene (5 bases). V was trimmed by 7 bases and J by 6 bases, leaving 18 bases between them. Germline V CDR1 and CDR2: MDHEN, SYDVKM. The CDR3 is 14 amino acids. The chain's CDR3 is CASNGGGLLAEAFF. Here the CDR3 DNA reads TGTGCCAGCAATGGGGGTGGTCTTCTGGCTGAAGCTTTCTTT.

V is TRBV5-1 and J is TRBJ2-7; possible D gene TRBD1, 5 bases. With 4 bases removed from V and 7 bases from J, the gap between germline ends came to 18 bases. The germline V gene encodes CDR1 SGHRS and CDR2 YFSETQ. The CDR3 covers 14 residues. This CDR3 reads CASSPDRGANEQYF. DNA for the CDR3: TGCGCCAGCAGCCCTGACAGAGGAGCAAATGAGCAGTACTTC.

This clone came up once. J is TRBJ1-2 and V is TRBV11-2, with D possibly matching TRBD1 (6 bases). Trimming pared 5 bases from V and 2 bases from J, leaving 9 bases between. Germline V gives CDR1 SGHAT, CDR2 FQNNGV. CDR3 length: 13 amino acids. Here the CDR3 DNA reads TGTGCCAGCAGCCGGGACACGAACTATGGCTACACCTTC. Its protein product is CASSRDTNYGYTF.

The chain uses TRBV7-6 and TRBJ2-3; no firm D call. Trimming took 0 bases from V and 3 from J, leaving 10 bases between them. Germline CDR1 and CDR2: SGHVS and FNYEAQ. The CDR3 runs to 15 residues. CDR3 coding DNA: TGTGCCAGCAGCTTAGCTGGGGTAGGAACAGATACGCAGTATTTT. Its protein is CASSLAGVGTDTQYF.

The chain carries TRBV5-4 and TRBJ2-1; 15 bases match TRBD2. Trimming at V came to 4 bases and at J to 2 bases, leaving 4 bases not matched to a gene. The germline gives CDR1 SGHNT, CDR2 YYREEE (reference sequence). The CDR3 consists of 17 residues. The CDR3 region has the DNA TGTGCCAGCAGCGGCGGGACTAGCGGGGGGACCTACAATGAGCAGTTCTTC. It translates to CASSGGTSGGTYNEQFF.

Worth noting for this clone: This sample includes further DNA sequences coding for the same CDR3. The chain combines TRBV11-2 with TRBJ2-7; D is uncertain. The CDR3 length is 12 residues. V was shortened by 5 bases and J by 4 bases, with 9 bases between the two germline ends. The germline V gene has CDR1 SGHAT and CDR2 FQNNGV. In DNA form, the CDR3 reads TGTGCCAGCAGCCCTCCTGGTTACGAGCAGTACTTC. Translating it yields CASSPPGYEQYF.

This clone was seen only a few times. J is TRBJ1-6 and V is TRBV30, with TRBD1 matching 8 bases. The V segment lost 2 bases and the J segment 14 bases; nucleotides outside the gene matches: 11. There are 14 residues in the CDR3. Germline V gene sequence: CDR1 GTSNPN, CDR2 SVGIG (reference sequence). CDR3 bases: TGTGCCTGGAGTCAAGGACAGGGCGCTCGTACCCTCCACTTT. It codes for CAWSQGQGARTLHF.

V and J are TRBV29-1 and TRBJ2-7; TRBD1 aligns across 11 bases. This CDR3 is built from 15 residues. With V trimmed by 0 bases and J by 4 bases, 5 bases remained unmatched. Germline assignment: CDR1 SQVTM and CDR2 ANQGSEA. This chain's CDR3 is CSVEERTGGLYEQYF. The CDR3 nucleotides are TGCAGCGTTGAAGAGAGGACAGGGGGCCTTTACGAGCAGTACTTC.

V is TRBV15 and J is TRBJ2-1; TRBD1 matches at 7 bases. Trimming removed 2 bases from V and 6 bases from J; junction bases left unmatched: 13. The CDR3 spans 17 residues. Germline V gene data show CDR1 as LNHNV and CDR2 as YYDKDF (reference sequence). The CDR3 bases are TGTGCCACCAGCAGACCAGGTAGGGGACAGCGGTCCAATGAGCAGTTCTTC. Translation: CATSRPGRGQRSNEQFF.

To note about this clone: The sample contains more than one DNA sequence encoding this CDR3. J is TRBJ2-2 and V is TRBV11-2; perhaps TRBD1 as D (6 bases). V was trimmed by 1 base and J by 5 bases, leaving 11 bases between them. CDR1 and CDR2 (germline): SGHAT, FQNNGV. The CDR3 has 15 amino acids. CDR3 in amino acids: CASSLGAGETGELFF. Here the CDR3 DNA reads TGTGCCAGCAGCTTAGGGGCAGGGGAGACCGGGGAGCTGTTTTTT.

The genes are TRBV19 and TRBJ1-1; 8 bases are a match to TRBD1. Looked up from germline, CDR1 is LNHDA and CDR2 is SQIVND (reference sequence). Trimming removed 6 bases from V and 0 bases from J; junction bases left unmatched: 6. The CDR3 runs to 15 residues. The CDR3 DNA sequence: TGTGCCAGTAGCAACAGGGGGGGCATGAACACTGAAGCTTTCTTT. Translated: CASSNRGGMNTEAFF.

Written as DNA, the CDR3 is TGTGCCAGCAGCCAAGATCAGGGACAGCTTAATGAAAAACTGTTTTTT. Translation gives CASSQDQGQLNEKLFF. V usage is TRBV4-2 and J usage is TRBJ1-4; TRBD1 aligns across 7 bases. J gave up 4 bases and V 0 bases, and 5 bases lay outside the gene matches. The length of the CDR3 is 16 residues. Germline V gene lookup returns CDR1 LGHNA and CDR2 YNFKEQ.